The entry below describes one TCR beta chain. Controls were drawn from healthy donors and were matched for age and sex. About 0.5 to 1 ug RNA was reverse transcribed with random hexamers. TCRdb redid the calling of the immunoSEQ multiplex PCR reads with MiXCR, one entry per CDR3 protein. Of 150,000 to 200,000 distinct CDR3 sequences listed, approximately 96% are singletons. The data originate from a study of CD8 T cells in Susac syndrome. Germline values: CDR1 ENHRY, CDR2 SYGVKD. The CDR3 consists of 13 residues. Trimming took off 10 bases at V and 5 bases at J, with 18 bases between the two ends. The clonotype was recovered from a human donor in good health. The gene calls are TRBV10-3 and TRBJ2-7; the D gene is possibly TRBD2 (5 bases). The specimen sequenced was CD4+ T cells from PBMCs. The CDR3 coding sequence is TGTGCCAGCAACCGGGAACCCTCGGACGAGCAGTACTTC. Protein: CASNREPSDEQYF.